This T cell receptor (beta chain) emerged from a study of cytomegalovirus exposure and HLA in healthy donors. Findings and limits, study-wide: The study labeled 150 or so TCR beta chains cytomegalovirus-associated. Highly shared variants forming one cluster were likely a sequencing artifact.

With regard to this clone: Its antigen is not known.

60 Vbeta and 13 Jbeta primers were used in PCR. Profiling relied on immunoSEQ multiplex PCR, and the TCRdb table lists in-frame clones only, not all of them. The listing records roughly 40,000 clones. This CDR3 spans 13 amino acids. J gave up 6 bases and V 5 bases, and 5 bases lay outside the gene matches. The germline V gene has CDR1 SQVTM and CDR2 ANQGSEA. The receptor's source is a male donor in good health and CMV-seronegative. The gene calls are TRBV29-1 and TRBJ1-4, with 8 bases aligning to TRBD1. The sequenced material came from PBMCs. CDR3 DNA: TGCAGCGTTCTCGGACAGGGAGATGAAAAACTGTTTTTT. Amino acids: CSVLGQGDEKLFF.